The text below deals with one T cell receptor beta chain. Germline CDR1 is SGHRS and CDR2 is YFSETQ. The V segment lost 3 bases and the J segment 5 bases; nucleotides outside the gene matches: 9. The CDR3 contains 15 residues. Original processing notes: Nucleated cell counts were estimated from reference gene primer amplification. TCRdb's copy holds only in-frame clones and misses some; the assay was immunoSEQ multiplex PCR. V, J and clone size derive from that table, while D and trimming were established from the DNA sequence. The profile covers around 93,000 clones, with around nine tenths appearing a single time and roughly 15% taken by the ten largest. This entry belongs to a study of blood T cell repertoires in COVID-19. Study in general: The United States, Italy and Spain supplied acute and convalescent COVID-19 samples. PBMCs, B-cell-depleted T cells, or T cells were the source of the cDNA or gDNA that made up the material.

Specimen: peripheral blood. The receptor's source is a human donor in a cohort sampled during active COVID-19. This chain connects TRBV5-1 to TRBJ2-7; TRBD1 matches 9 bases. Here the CDR3 reads CASSWDGTGRHEQYF. The CDR3 DNA sequence: TGCGCCAGCAGCTGGGATGGGACAGGGAGGCACGAGCAGTACTTC. The entire variable domain, with the rest obtained from reference TRBV5-1 and TRBJ2-7, is as follows: KAGVTQTPRYLIKTRGQQVTLSCSPISGHRSVSWYQQTPGQGLQFLFEYFSETQRNKGNFPGRFSGRQFSNSRSEMNVSTLELGDSALYLCASSWDGTGRHEQYFGPGTRLTVT.